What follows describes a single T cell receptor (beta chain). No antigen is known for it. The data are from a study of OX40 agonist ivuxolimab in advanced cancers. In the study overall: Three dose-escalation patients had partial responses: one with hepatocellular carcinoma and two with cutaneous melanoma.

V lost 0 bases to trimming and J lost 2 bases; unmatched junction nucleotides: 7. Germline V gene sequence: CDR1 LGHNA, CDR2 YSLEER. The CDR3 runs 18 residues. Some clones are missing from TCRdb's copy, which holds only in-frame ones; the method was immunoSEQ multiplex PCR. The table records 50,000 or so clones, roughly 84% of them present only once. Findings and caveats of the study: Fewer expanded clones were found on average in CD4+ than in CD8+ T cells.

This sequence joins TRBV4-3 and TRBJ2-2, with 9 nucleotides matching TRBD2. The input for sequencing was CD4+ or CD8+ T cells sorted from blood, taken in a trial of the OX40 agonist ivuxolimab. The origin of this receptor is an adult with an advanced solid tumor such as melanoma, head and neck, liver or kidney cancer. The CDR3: CASSQDRGLAGNTGELFF. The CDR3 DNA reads TGCGCCAGCAGCCAAGATCGGGGCCTAGCGGGAAACACCGGGGAGCTGTTTTTT.